A selection of T cell receptor beta chains follows, all from one sample in a study of regulatory T cells in long-lasting Graves disease. TCRdb re-called the multiplex PCR reads through MiXCR, storing one row per CDR3 protein. The repertoire has around 250,000 distinct CDR3 sequences, 20% to 25% of them found once; the top ten carry 14%. Sequenced material: peripheral blood mononuclear cells (PBMCs), taken at new diagnosis, from a patient treated with antithyroid drugs. The origin of the receptors is a female donor with Graves disease. CDR3s include the opening cysteine and the closing phenylalanine or tryptophan. D genes are given only for firm matches. Expanded clones are given a class, and other clones once, few, many or no size at all.

v_call,cdr3_length,j_call,d_call,clone_size,cdr3_aa,cdr3_nt
TRBV4-3,15,TRBJ2-2,TRBD1,many,CASSQRTGYTGELFF,TGCGCCAGCAGCCAAAGGACAGGGTACACCGGGGAGCTGTTTTTT
TRBV2,15,TRBJ2-2,TRBD1,many,CASRVDQGAAGELFF,TGTGCCAGCAGGGTCGACCAGGGGGCGGCCGGGGAGCTGTTTTTT
TRBV15,17,TRBJ2-4,-,few,CATSKDVSGLAKNIQYF,TGTGCCACCAGCAAAGATGTTTCGGGGTTAGCCAAAAACATTCAGTACTTC
TRBV7-9,14,TRBJ2-5,-,-,CASSPGRGGETQYF,TGTGCCAGCAGTCCGGGTCGGGGCGGGGAGACCCAGTACTTC
TRBV19,15,TRBJ2-2,TRBD1,few,CASKPLDRDTGELFF,TGTGCCAGTAAGCCGCTGGACAGGGACACCGGGGAGCTGTTTTTT
TRBV3-1,14,TRBJ1-1,-,many,CASSQEGGITEAFF,TGTGCCAGCAGCCAAGAAGGGGGTATCACTGAAGCTTTCTTT
TRBV28,16,TRBJ2-1,TRBD2,many,CASRATGLAGNNEQFF,TGTGCCAGCAGGGCAACGGGACTAGCGGGAAACAATGAGCAGTTCTTC
TRBV28,13,TRBJ1-2,-,many,CASSLPGQRGYTF,TGTGCCAGCAGTTTACCCGGGCAGAGGGGCTACACCTTC
TRBV7-8,15,TRBJ2-5,-,many,CASSLPRTVQETQYF,TGTGCCAGCAGCTTACCGAGGACGGTACAAGAGACCCAGTACTTC
TRBV29-1,12,TRBJ1-2,-,-,CSVPWTRSGYTF,TGCAGCGTTCCCTGGACACGCTCTGGCTACACCTTC
TRBV6-2/TRBV6-3,16,TRBJ2-1,TRBD1,few,CASSEKRQGLNNEQFF,TGTGCCAGCAGTGAAAAGAGACAGGGTCTCAACAATGAGCAGTTCTTC
TRBV7-9,14,TRBJ2-5,-,many,CASSLANGLETQYF,TGTGCCAGCAGCTTAGCCAACGGATTAGAGACCCAGTACTTC
TRBV28,14,TRBJ2-3,-,many,CASSFTEGTDTQYF,TGTGCCAGCAGTTTTACAGAAGGGACAGATACGCAGTATTTT
TRBV3-1,15,TRBJ2-6,-,-,CASSQDTRGAYVLTF,TGTGCCAGCAGCCAAGACACTAGAGGGGCCTACGTCCTGACTTTC
TRBV12-3/TRBV12-4,15,TRBJ2-3,-,many,CASSRDSTRPNTQYF,TGTGCCAGCAGCAGGGACTCCACCCGCCCCAATACGCAGTATTTT
TRBV7-2,15,TRBJ2-7,-,-,CASSLGEGGPYEQYF,TGTGCCAGCAGCTTAGGAGAGGGGGGCCCCTACGAGCAGTACTTC
TRBV20-1,13,TRBJ1-2,-,many,CSAPQGLSYGYTF,TGCAGTGCTCCACAGGGTCTCTCCTATGGCTACACCTTC
TRBV7-3,16,TRBJ2-2,TRBD1,-,CASSLYGTGLTGELFF,TGTGCCAGCAGCTTATACGGGACAGGGTTAACCGGGGAGCTGTTTTTT